A single T cell receptor (beta chain) is shown here with its context. No antigen is known for it. The record originates from a study of T cell responses to AZD1222 COVID-19 vaccine. Looking at the study overall: Second-dose schedules of about 4 or about 12 weeks were combined.

Study-wide results and caveats: When two AZD1222 doses had been given, Spike-specific TCR breadth and depth rose.

Germline CDR1 and CDR2: LGHNA and YSLEER. Trimming shortened V by 0 bases and J by 4 bases, and 10 bases separated the two germline ends. The CDR3 sequence is 14 residues long. Produced via immunoSEQ multiplex PCR; TCRdb's table is partial and in-frame only. The sample yields 80,000 to 100,000 clones, 70% to 90% seen once. The V gene is TRBV4-3, the J gene TRBJ2-7; possibly TRBD2 for D (6 bases). The sample consisted of peripheral blood, taken on day 0 of AZD1222 vaccination. The receptor's source is an adult in good health. CDR3 bases: TGCGCCAGCAGCCAAGAGCTCCGGGGGTACGAGCAGTACTTC. Its translation: CASSQELRGYEQYF.